This T cell receptor (beta chain) appears in the sequencing data of a study of T cell repertoires in cytomegalovirus infection. Study background: Public TCR beta signatures provided an indication of both CMV infection and a matching HLA type.

The CDR3 runs 15 residues. V lost 6 bases to trimming and J lost 4 bases, with 19 bases between them. Germline values: CDR1 MDHEN, CDR2 SYDVKM. Each CDR3 protein gets one entry after TCRdb re-called the reads with MiXCR. The sample holds around 330,000 distinct CDR3 sequences, 15% to 20% seen once. The source material was PBMCs. The chain carries TRBV28 and TRBJ2-7; a weak D match, TRBD1 (6 bases). The TCR comes from a human donor in good health (CMV status not recorded). Some clones in this sample may be carry-over from other donors' samples. CDR3 residues: CASSDPATGSYEQYF. In nucleotides, the CDR3 is TGTGCCAGCAGCGATCCCGCGACAGGCTCGTACGAGCAGTACTTC.